The source of this T cell receptor beta chain is a study of T cell changes during pregnancy in multiple sclerosis. The table came from immunoSEQ multiplex PCR; TCRdb's copy has only in-frame clones and leaves some out. The data show roughly 99,000 clones, under 95% seen once. A few counts support this clone. The source is a female donor in good health, enrolled as a control in a pregnancy study. Sequencing used peripheral blood, obtained after pregnancy.

The CDR3: CASSPVRGHGYTF. In DNA, the CDR3 is TGTGCCAGCAGCCCAGTGAGGGGGCATGGCTACACCTTC. The chain joins TRBV7-8 to TRBJ1-2; 7 nucleotides line up with TRBD1. J gave up 6 bases and V 5 bases, and 6 bases lay outside the gene matches. This CDR3 contains 13 residues. Germline V gene lookup returns CDR1 SGHVS and CDR2 FQNEAQ.